This is a list of T cell receptor beta chains from one sample in a study of T-cell memory formation after mild COVID-19. TCRdb reanalysed the 5' RACE reads using MiXCR and keeps one entry per CDR3 protein. The sample includes roughly 120,000 distinct CDR3 sequences, 22% of them seen just once. The material sequenced was PBMCs or a T cell subset sorted from them (not recorded which). These receptors came from a man in his late teens or twenties who had mild COVID-19 (a few samples of this study predate the infection). Cell type and time point are not known. The CDR3 runs from the conserved cysteine through the conserved F or W. The order of the fields is J gene, V gene, D gene, clone size, CDR3 protein, CDR3 DNA. A D gene is named only where the DNA matches it firmly. Clone size is shown for a subset of rows, as once, few, many or a class of expanded clone.

>TRBJ1-6|TRBV3-1|TRBD1|few
CASSQEGTGTNSPLHF
TGTGCCAGCAGCCAAGAAGGGACAGGGACTAATTCACCCCTCCACTTT
>TRBJ2-5|TRBV4-1|.|few
CASSQDGAAPETQYF
TGCGCCAGCAGCCAAGATGGGGCCGCGCCAGAGACCCAGTACTTC
>TRBJ1-1|TRBV7-9|.|.
CASSHSLENTEAFF
TGTGCCAGCAGCCACTCACTAGAGAACACTGAAGCTTTCTTT
>TRBJ2-2|TRBV9|TRBD1|.
CASSLRDRVGGELFF
TGTGCCAGCAGCCTACGGGACAGGGTCGGCGGGGAGCTGTTTTTT
>TRBJ1-6|TRBV21-1|.|.
CASNLKGCSPLHF
TGTGCCAGCAACCTGAAGGGCTGTTCACCCCTCCACTTT
>TRBJ1-5|TRBV4-1|TRBD1|few
CASSPSTGGQPQHF
TGCGCCAGCAGCCCTTCGACAGGGGGCCAGCCCCAGCATTTT
>TRBJ2-1|TRBV29-1|TRBD2|.
CSVESGEKYNEQFF
TGCAGCGTTGAAAGCGGGGAGAAATACAATGAGCAGTTCTTC
>TRBJ2-4|TRBV6-2/TRBV6-3|.|.
CASSFSGPLAKNIQYF
TGTGCCAGCAGTTTTTCAGGGCCGCTAGCCAAAAACATTCAGTACTTC
>TRBJ1-1|TRBV4-1|TRBD1|.
CASSHLQGMGTEAFF
TGCGCCAGCAGCCACCTACAGGGGATGGGCACTGAAGCTTTCTTT
>TRBJ2-7|TRBV27|.|.
CASSFRGPLSEQYF
TGTGCCAGCAGTTTCCGAGGGCCACTGTCCGAGCAGTACTTC
>TRBJ2-2|TRBV3-1|.|few
CASSQDGAGELFF
TGTGCCAGCAGCCAAGACGGTGCCGGGGAGCTGTTTTTT
>TRBJ2-1|TRBV20-1|.|few
CSARAVSYNEQFF
TGCAGTGCTAGGGCGGTCTCCTACAATGAGCAGTTCTTC
>TRBJ1-1|TRBV6-2/TRBV6-3|.|few
CASGEPKGSNTEAFF
TGTGCCAGCGGGGAACCCAAGGGCTCGAACACTGAAGCTTTCTTT
>TRBJ2-4|TRBV30|TRBD1|.
CASAFGTGGANIQYF
TGTGCCTCCGCATTCGGGACAGGGGGCGCGAACATTCAGTACTTC
>TRBJ2-1|TRBV6-5|.|many
CASSYSGGEQFF
TGTGCCAGCAGTTACTCAGGAGGTGAGCAGTTCTTC
>TRBJ1-1|TRBV5-4|.|few
CASSLLARPEAFF
TGTGCCAGCAGCTTGTTGGCCCGCCCTGAAGCTTTCTTT
>TRBJ2-3|TRBV7-3|.|.
CASSFPDPFDTQYF
TGTGCCAGCAGCTTTCCCGACCCCTTTGATACGCAGTATTTT
>TRBJ2-1|TRBV6-1|.|.
CASSEMLDYNEQFF
TGTGCCAGCAGTGAAATGTTGGATTACAATGAGCAGTTCTTC